The next 12 T cell receptor beta chains were all read from a single sample in a study of identical twins. TCRdb fed the 5' RACE reads into MiXCR, producing one record per CDR3 protein. The data contain about 190,000 distinct CDR3 sequences, approximately 15% of them seen just once; the ten biggest clones take up less than 45%. The sample was also linked to a second study, of T cells expressing NK-cell markers.

The source material was CD8+ T cells sorted from blood. Receptor source: a woman aged 18-29 years in good health.

This clonotype was seen at least ten times. This chain's CDR3 is CATSSSTGELFF. CDR3 sequence (DNA): TGTGCCACATCATCGAGCACCGGGGAGCTGTTTTTT. The chain employs TRBV24-1 and TRBJ2-2, with D unclear. The V end lost 10 bases, the J end lost 4 bases, and 9 bases lay between the germline ends. Germline values: CDR1 KGHDR, CDR2 SFDVKD. The CDR3 sequence is 12 residues long.

The rearrangement uses TRBV6-5 and TRBJ2-1, with D unresolved. CDR1 and CDR2 from the germline V gene are MNHEY and SVGAGI. CDR3 size: 15 residues. V gave up 2 bases and J gave up 0 bases, with 8 bases separating them. The chain's CDR3 is CASSYALSSYNEQFF. In DNA, the CDR3 is TGTGCCAGCAGTTACGCCCTTAGCTCCTACAATGAGCAGTTCTTC.

The chain links TRBV12-3 or TRBV12-4 to TRBJ2-7; D remains unclear. Trimming shortened V by 6 bases and J by 3 bases, and 12 bases separated the two germline ends. The CDR3 contains 13 residues. The CDR3 DNA reads as TGTGCCAGCAGCCCCGTGAACCTCTACGAGCAGTACTTC. It translates to CASSPVNLYEQYF.

V gene TRBV10-3 combines with J gene TRBJ2-7, with 8 bases identical to TRBD1. The V gene end was trimmed by 11 bases and the J gene end by 6 bases; junction bases not matched to a gene: 15. The CDR3 runs to 14 residues. Germline assignment: CDR1 ENHRY and CDR2 SYGVKD. This chain's CDR3 is CASGVGQGSGEQYF. The CDR3 region has the DNA TGTGCCTCCGGAGTAGGACAGGGAAGTGGCGAGCAGTACTTC.

This clonotype was counted only a few times. The CDR3 DNA follows: TGCAGCGTCTTCGACAGGGGAAACACTGAAGCTTTCTTT. As protein: CSVFDRGNTEAFF. The chain combines TRBV29-1 with TRBJ1-1; 8 bases are shared with TRBD1. The germline V gene has CDR1 SQVTM and CDR2 ANQGSEA. The CDR3 runs 13 residues. The junction had 5 bases not matched to a gene; V was cut back by 6 bases and J by 2 bases.

This clonotype appeared a few times. This chain connects TRBV11-2 to TRBJ2-5; 11 bases agree with TRBD2. The CDR3 covers 17 residues. V lost 3 bases and J lost 5; bases outside the gene matches: 11. Per the germline V gene, CDR1 is SGHAT and CDR2 is FQNNGV. The CDR3 protein is CASSFPRLAGLEETQYF. The CDR3 region has the DNA TGTGCCAGCAGCTTCCCTCGACTAGCGGGATTGGAGGAGACCCAGTACTTC.

V and J are TRBV6-1 and TRBJ2-7; tentative D call: TRBD2 (5 bases). Deletions cut 4 bases from V and 2 bases from J, with 9 bases between. Germline CDR1 reads MNHNS; CDR2 reads SASEGT. The CDR3 is 13 residues long. The CDR3 nucleotides read TGTGCCAGCAGTGCGGGGTTCGCCTACGAGCAGTACTTC. Residues: CASSAGFAYEQYF.

The rearrangement uses TRBV9 and TRBJ1-2; no reliable D call. CDR1 is SGDLS, CDR2 YYNGEE, per germline. The CDR3 sequence is 15 residues long. Trimming stripped 1 base from V and 0 bases from J, with 10 bases between. The CDR3 reads CASSVSGGTNYGYTF. The CDR3 DNA sequence: TGTGCCAGCAGCGTATCGGGAGGGACTAACTATGGCTACACCTTC.

The chain links TRBV2 to TRBJ2-7, with D tentatively TRBD1 or TRBD2 (6 bases each). V shed 3 bases and J shed 0 bases, with 9 bases lying between them. Germline-derived CDR1 and CDR2 are SNHLY and FYNNEI. The CDR3 contains 14 residues. The CDR3 spells CASSDEGGSYEQYF. For the CDR3, the DNA is TGTGCCAGCAGTGACGAGGGGGGCTCCTACGAGCAGTACTTC.

The V call is TRBV7-2, the J call TRBJ2-1; TRBD2 agrees at 12 bases. CDR1 and CDR2 (germline): SGHTA, FQGNSA. The V and J ends lost 1 base and 6 bases, in that order; junction bases with no gene match: 7. The CDR3 spans 17 residues. DNA of the CDR3: TGTGCCAGCAGCTTAGTAGTGGCGGGACTAGCGGGCAATGAGCAGTTCTTC. This encodes CASSLVVAGLAGNEQFF.

The chain's CDR3 is CASSQDFPRSSYEQYF. The CDR3 region has the DNA TGTGCCAGCAGCCAAGATTTCCCCAGGAGCTCCTACGAGCAGTACTTC. V is TRBV14 and J is TRBJ2-7; D ambiguous. CDR1 SGHDN and CDR2 FVKESK come from the germline V gene. The length of the CDR3 is 16 residues. V lost 0 bases to trimming and J lost 0 bases, with 12 bases between them.

This clonotype was detected only a few times. The V call is TRBV20-1, the J call TRBJ2-7; D possibly corresponds to TRBD2 (6 bases). The CDR3 is 11 amino acids. V lost 6 bases and J lost 1, with 7 bases in between. Germline V gene lookup returns CDR1 DFQATT and CDR2 SNEGSKA (reference sequence). In DNA, the CDR3 is TGCAGTGCCGGGGGTTCCTACGAGCAGTACTTC. This encodes CSAGGSYEQYF.